The source of this TCR beta chain is a study of blood T cell repertoires in COVID-19. The CDR3 runs 15 residues. The germline V and J ends were trimmed by 3 bases and 4 bases, with 15 bases remaining between them. The V gene's germline CDR1 is DFQATT and CDR2 SNEGSKA (reference sequence). Data came from immunoSEQ multiplex PCR; TCRdb stores just in-frame clones and leaves some out. The sample records 150,000 to 200,000 clones, approximately 86% being singletons. Sequences were obtained from peripheral blood. The V and J genes are TRBV20-1 and TRBJ1-4; the D gene is possibly TRBD1 (5 bases). This receptor was obtained from a man aged 70 or older with acute or convalescent COVID-19. The CDR3 is CSASGLDSDNEKLFF. The DNA for the CDR3 is TGCAGTGCTAGTGGTCTCGACAGCGATAATGAAAAACTGTTTTTT.